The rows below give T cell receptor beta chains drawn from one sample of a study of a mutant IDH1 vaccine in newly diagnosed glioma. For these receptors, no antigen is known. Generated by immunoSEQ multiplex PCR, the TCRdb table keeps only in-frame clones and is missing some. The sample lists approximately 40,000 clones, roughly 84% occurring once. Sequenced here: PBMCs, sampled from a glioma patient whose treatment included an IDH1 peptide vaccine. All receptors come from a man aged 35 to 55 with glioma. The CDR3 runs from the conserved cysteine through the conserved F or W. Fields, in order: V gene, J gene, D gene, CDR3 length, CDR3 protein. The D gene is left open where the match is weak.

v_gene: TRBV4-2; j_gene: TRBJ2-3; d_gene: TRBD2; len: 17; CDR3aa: CASSQDVTSGGTDTQYF
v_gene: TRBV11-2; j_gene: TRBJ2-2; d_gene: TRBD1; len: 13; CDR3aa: CASSVTGGGELFF
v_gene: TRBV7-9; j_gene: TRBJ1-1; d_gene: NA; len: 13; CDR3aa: CASSRGENTEAFF
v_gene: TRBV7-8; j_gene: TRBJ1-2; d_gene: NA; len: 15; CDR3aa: CASSSRMALNYGYTF
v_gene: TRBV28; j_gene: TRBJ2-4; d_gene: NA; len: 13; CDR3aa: CASRTTPKNIQYF
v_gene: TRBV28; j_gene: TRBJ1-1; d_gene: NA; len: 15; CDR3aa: CASSLVWSGNTEAFF
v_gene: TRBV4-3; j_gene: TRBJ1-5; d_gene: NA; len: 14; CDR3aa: CASSAEWRGQPQHF
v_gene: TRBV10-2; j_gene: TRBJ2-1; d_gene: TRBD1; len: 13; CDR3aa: CASNLDRSNEQFF
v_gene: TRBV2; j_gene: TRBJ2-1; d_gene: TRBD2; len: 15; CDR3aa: CASCARSGGPDEQFF
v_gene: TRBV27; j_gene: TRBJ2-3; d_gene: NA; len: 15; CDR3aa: CASIPGSEGTDTQYF
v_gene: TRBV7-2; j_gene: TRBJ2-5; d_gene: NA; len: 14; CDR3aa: CASSSQGGQETQYF
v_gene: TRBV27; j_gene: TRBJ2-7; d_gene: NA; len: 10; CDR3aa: CASGDYEQYF
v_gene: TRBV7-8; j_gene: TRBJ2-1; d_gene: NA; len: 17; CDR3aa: CASSLVGIASSYNEQFF
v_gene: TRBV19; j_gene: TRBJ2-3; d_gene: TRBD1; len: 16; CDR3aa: CASSSAGQGLSDTQYF
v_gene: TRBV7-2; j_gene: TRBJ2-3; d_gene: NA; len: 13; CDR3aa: CASSLGAGDTQYF